These 24 T cell receptor beta chains originate from one sample sequenced in a study of graft-versus-host responses after intestinal transplantation. Using immunoSEQ multiplex PCR, the repertoire was profiled, and TCRdb retains in-frame clones only, with some absent. The table records approximately 63,000 clones, roughly 90% of them present only once. Graft-derived tissue was subjected to processing to liberate intraepithelial and lamina propria lymphocytes. This specimen consisted of ileum tissue, obtained roughly 390 days after transplant. These receptors were collected from a human patient who received an intestinal transplant, so some T cells may come from the graft donor.

The chain links TRBV4-1 to TRBJ2-7; the D is unclear. CDR3 length equals 11 residues. Trimming left V 3 bases short and J 1 base short, with 1 base between. CDR1 is MGHRA, CDR2 YSYEKL, per germline. The CDR3 DNA is TGCGCCAGCAGCCAGTCCTACGAGCAGTACTTC. Encoded protein: CASSQSYEQYF.

V gene TRBV27 combines with J gene TRBJ1-1; tentative D call: TRBD1 (6 bases). The V end lost 4 bases, the J end lost 3 bases, and 6 bases lay between the germline ends. This CDR3 contains 12 residues. CDR1 is MNHEY, CDR2 SMNVEV, per germline (reference sequence). CDR3 sequence: CASSSGDTEAFF. As DNA, the CDR3 is TGTGCCAGCAGTTCAGGGGACACTGAAGCTTTCTTT.

CDR3 protein: CASTLGSYLNTEAFF. The CDR3 DNA reads as TGCGCCAGTACCTTGGGGTCTTACCTGAACACTGAAGCTTTCTTT. The rearrangement uses TRBV5-1 and TRBJ1-1, with D unclear. CDR3 length equals 15 residues. Trimming shortened V by 8 bases and J by 0 bases, and 17 bases separated the two germline ends. Germline CDR1 SGHRS, CDR2 YFSETQ.

The chain couples TRBV7-9 to TRBJ2-5, with 9 bases fitting TRBD1. Germline-derived CDR1 and CDR2 are SEHNR and FQNEAQ (reference sequence). The CDR3 is 16 residues long. Unmatched junction bases numbered 8, after V lost 2 bases and J lost 4 bases. CDR3 DNA: TGTGCCAGCAGCTTACTCCCGGGACAGGGCGGAGAGACCCAGTACTTC. This codes for CASSLLPGQGGETQYF.

V gene TRBV6-1 combines with J gene TRBJ2-7, with 8 bases that match TRBD1. The CDR3 runs to 16 residues. V shed 2 bases and J 4 bases; nucleotides not matched to a gene: 10. Looked up from germline, CDR1 is MNHNS and CDR2 is SASEGT. This CDR3 is CASSESKAGGWYEQYF. CDR3 coding DNA: TGTGCCAGCAGTGAAAGTAAGGCAGGGGGCTGGTACGAGCAGTACTTC.

The rearrangement joins TRBV29-1 to TRBJ2-1, with TRBD2 matching 8 bases. V was clipped by 7 bases and J by 6 bases; unmatched bases: 14. Germline V lookup: CDR1 SQVTM, CDR2 ANQGSEA. The length of the CDR3 is 15 residues. The CDR3 bases are TGCAGCGCTGAGGGTATAGCGGGAAGGATCAATGAGCAGTTCTTC. Translating gives CSAEGIAGRINEQFF.

The chain combines TRBV5-1 with TRBJ2-3; D remains unclear. V gave up 5 bases and J gave up 2 bases, with 6 bases separating them. This CDR3 comprises 12 residues. Germline V gives CDR1 SGHRS, CDR2 YFSETQ. This CDR3 is CASRTYTDTQYF. The CDR3 nucleotides read TGCGCCAGCAGGACCTACACAGATACGCAGTATTTT.

The chain recombines TRBV7-9 with TRBJ2-7; 8 bases are shared with TRBD1. This CDR3 is 15 amino acids long. The germline gives CDR1 SEHNR, CDR2 FQNEAQ (reference sequence). Losses at the gene ends were 6 bases for V and 5 bases for J; bases not matched to a gene: 12. For the CDR3, the DNA is TGTGCCAGCAGTTCTGGGGACAGGTCGGTCCACGAGCAGTACTTC. This gives the protein CASSSGDRSVHEQYF.

The chain joins TRBV4-1 to TRBJ2-7; D is perhaps TRBD1 (5 bases). CDR3 size: 13 residues. V lost 1 base to trimming and J lost 1 base, with 5 bases between them. Per germline, CDR1 MGHRA and CDR2 YSYEKL. The CDR3 sequence is CASSQAGSYEQYF. The DNA of the CDR3 is TGCGCCAGCAGCCAAGCAGGGTCCTACGAGCAGTACTTC.

The chain has TRBV5-6 and TRBJ1-2, with 7 nucleotides matching TRBD1. After removal of 4 bases from V and 0 bases from J, the junction contained 6 bases not matched to a gene. Germline values: CDR1 SGHDT, CDR2 YYEEEE. There are 15 residues in the CDR3. The CDR3 bases are TGTGCCAGCAGCCCCCCGGACAGGTCTAACTATGGCTACACCTTC. It yields the protein CASSPPDRSNYGYTF.

The V gene is TRBV13, the J gene TRBJ2-1; 9 nucleotides match TRBD1. The CDR3 has 16 amino acids. With 5 bases clipped from V and 3 bases from J, the junction kept 8 bases outside the gene matches. From germline, CDR1 is PRHDT and CDR2 FYEKMQ (reference sequence). The CDR3 coding sequence is TGTGCCAGCAGCGTGCCGGGACAGGGATTCTACAATGAGCAGTTCTTC. It yields the protein CASSVPGQGFYNEQFF.

This clone was detected only once. The genes are TRBV28 and TRBJ1-1, with a weak D call TRBD1 (6 bases). This CDR3 has 14 amino acids. From germline, CDR1 is MDHEN and CDR2 SYDVKM. The V gene lost 3 bases and the J gene lost 3 bases, with 11 bases spanning the gap. The CDR3 loop reads CASSLGQGHTEAFF. The DNA of the CDR3 is TGTGCCAGCAGTTTGGGGCAGGGGCACACTGAAGCTTTCTTT.

This rearrangement joins TRBV28 to TRBJ2-7, with TRBD1 matching 11 bases. There are 14 residues in the CDR3. J was trimmed by 4 bases and V by 8 bases; bases with no gene match: 7. The germline V gene encodes CDR1 MDHEN and CDR2 SYDVKM. CDR3 DNA: TGTGCCAGCCTACACCGGGACAGGGGGTACGAGCAGTACTTC. Amino acids: CASLHRDRGYEQYF.

The chain employs TRBV6-1 and TRBJ1-5; D is perhaps TRBD1 (6 bases). V gave up 4 bases and J gave up 2 bases, with 9 bases separating them. The CDR3 totals 14 residues. Germline CDR1 is MNHNS and CDR2 is SASEGT. This CDR3 reads CASSGSGGNQPQHF. In DNA form, the CDR3 reads TGTGCCAGCAGTGGCTCAGGGGGCAATCAGCCCCAGCATTTT.

The chain carries TRBV2 and TRBJ2-2, with no clear D. Between the trimmed V and J ends, which lost 7 bases and 4 bases, there was a span of 16 bases. CDR1 and CDR2 (germline): SNHLY, FYNNEI. The CDR3 covers 15 residues. CDR3 in amino acids: CASTMDVGITGELFF. The CDR3 nucleotides are TGTGCCAGCACTATGGATGTAGGGATCACCGGGGAGCTGTTTTTT.

This clone was detected once. This sequence joins TRBV7-2 and TRBJ2-2; TRBD2 matches 8 bases. The CDR3 loop spans 15 amino acids. Germline CDR1 reads SGHTA; CDR2 reads FQGNSA. V shed 3 bases, J shed 2 bases, and the junction held 2 bases outside the gene matches. DNA of the CDR3: TGTGCCAGCAGCTTGCGGGGGGATAACACCGGGGAGCTGTTTTTT. This gives the protein CASSLRGDNTGELFF.

The chain carries TRBV21-1 and TRBJ2-5; TRBD2, the table's D call, was not compared with the DNA. TRBV21-1 represents a pseudogene. The CDR3 sequence is 17 residues long. This CDR3 is CASSKGGVRRAQETQYF. DNA of the CDR3: TGTGCCAGCAGCAAAGGTGGCGTAAGGAGGGCCCAAGAGACCCAGTACTTC.

A single count supports this clone. The chain couples TRBV6-5 to TRBJ2-7; D perhaps matches TRBD1 (6 bases). CDR3 length: 13 residues. Trimming stripped 5 bases from V and 0 bases from J, with 8 bases between. Germline V lookup: CDR1 MNHEY, CDR2 SVGAGI. CDR3 nucleotide sequence: TGTGCCAGCAGTCGACAGGTCTCCTACGAGCAGTACTTC. It yields the protein CASSRQVSYEQYF.

CDR3 amino acids: CASSWPGQEANSPLHF. The DNA of the CDR3 is TGTGCCAGCAGTTGGCCGGGACAGGAGGCTAATTCACCCCTCCACTTT. The rearrangement joins TRBV6-5 to TRBJ1-6, with 8 bases fitting TRBD1. V trimming: 4 bases; J trimming: 6 bases; junction bases outside the gene matches: 8. The CDR3 length is 16 residues. Germline CDR1 MNHEY, CDR2 SVGAGI.

V usage is TRBV5-6 and J usage is TRBJ2-1; 10 bases align to TRBD1. This CDR3 region has 14 residues. V dropped 7 bases and J dropped 5; count of bases not matched to a gene: 6. Germline assignment: CDR1 SGHDT and CDR2 YYEEEE. This CDR3 is CASRTGTGDNEQFF. CDR3 nucleotides: TGTGCCAGCCGGACCGGGACAGGGGACAATGAGCAGTTCTTC. The complete variable domain, with remaining parts taken from reference TRBV5-6 and TRBJ2-1, reads DAGVTQSPTHLIKTRGQQVTLRCSPKSGHDTVSWYQQALGQGPQFIFQYYEEEERQRGNFPDRFSGHQFPNYSSELNVNALLLGDSALYLCASRTGTGDNEQFFGPGTRLTVL.

This sequence joins TRBV2 and TRBJ1-2, with 9 bases that match TRBD1. The germline CDR1 and CDR2 sequences are SNHLY and FYNNEI. The CDR3 runs to 13 residues. Trimming at V came to 7 bases and at J to 6 bases, leaving 6 bases not matched to a gene. Here the CDR3 DNA reads TGTGCCAGCATATACAGGGGGCAGAATGGCTACACCTTC. This sequence encodes CASIYRGQNGYTF. Full variable domain (outside the CDR3, taken from reference TRBV2 and TRBJ1-2): EPEVTQTPSHQVTQMGQEVILRCVPISNHLYFYWYRQILGQKVEFLVSFYNNEISEKSEIFDDQFSVERPDGSNFTLKIRSTKLEDSAMYFCASIYRGQNGYTFGSGTRLTVV.

The CDR3 DNA reads TGTGCCAGCAGTTCAACCCGCGGCTACACCTTC. Amino acids: CASSSTRGYTF. The chain has TRBV6-1 and TRBJ1-2; D call uncertain. The germline V gene encodes CDR1 MNHNS and CDR2 SASEGT. V gave up 5 bases and J gave up 8 bases, with 9 bases separating them. The CDR3 extends over 11 amino acids.

The V gene is TRBV28, the J gene TRBJ1-3; TRBD1 aligns across 9 bases. The CDR3 consists of 17 residues. Germline assignment: CDR1 MDHEN and CDR2 SYDVKM. V trimming: 5 bases; J trimming: 0 bases; junction bases outside the gene matches: 8. For the CDR3, the DNA is TGTGCCAGCAGTCCCTGGACAGGGGCCGGCTCTGGAAACACCATATATTTT. This codes for CASSPWTGAGSGNTIYF.

In this sample, this clone turned up a few times. The chain uses TRBV10-3 and TRBJ2-7, with D possibly called TRBD1 or TRBD2 (5 bases each). The CDR3 length is 15 residues. Germline V gene data show CDR1 as ENHRY and CDR2 as SYGVKD. The V end was cut by 0 bases, the J end by 1 base, with 10 bases between. The CDR3 reads CAISESGTSSYEQYF. As DNA, the CDR3 is TGTGCCATCAGTGAGTCTGGGACCTCTTCCTACGAGCAGTACTTC.